Below, 29 T cell receptor beta chains from the same sample are listed, as sequenced in a study of T-cell memory formation after mild COVID-19 (dated by TCRdb to the early 2020s). Library preparation employed 5' RACE. Sequencing took place on an Illumina NovaSeq 6000. TCRdb reworked the public reads: Q25 trimming with fastp, MiXCR clone assembly, productive beta chains retained. Here each entry gathers all rows of one CDR3 protein and keeps the most common genes and DNA. The sample includes about 350,000 distinct CDR3 sequences, with about 13% observed a single time. The ten largest clones capture about a fifth of the sample. Sequencing was done on a sample of PBMCs or a T cell subset sorted from them (not recorded which). The receptors were gathered from a man younger than 35 who had mild COVID-19 (a few samples of this study predate the infection). The sample titles of this study are shuffled in the database, so cell type and time point are left out; the donor was told from shared clones.

This clonotype was observed once. A much more abundant neighbour one base away suggests this may be a read error. The CDR3, as DNA: TGCGACAGCAGCCAAGTGTACAGCTCCTACGAGCAGTACTTC. Its protein product is CDSSQVYSSYEQYF. The chain uses TRBV4-1 and TRBJ2-7; D not resolved. Germline CDR1 MGHRA, CDR2 YSYEKL. The CDR3 sequence is 14 residues long.

The V and J genes are TRBV5-1 and TRBJ1-2; D unclear. This CDR3 is 14 amino acids long. With 0 bases removed from V and 5 bases from J, the gap between germline ends came to 11 bases. CDR1 SGHRS and CDR2 YFSETQ come from the germline V gene. DNA for the CDR3: TGCGCCAGCAGCTTGGAGGCCAACGAATATGGCTACACCTTC. It codes for CASSLEANEYGYTF.

The DNA of the CDR3 is TGTGCCGTGGGGCAGGGGCGCTTCCTGGGAGGCTACACCTTC. Translation gives CAVGQGRFLGGYTF. The V gene is TRBV11-2, the J gene TRBJ1-2; D perhaps matches TRBD1 (6 bases). Germline CDR1 reads SGHAT; CDR2 reads FQNNGV. V was cut by 11 bases and J by 8 bases, with 24 bases left in between. The CDR3 contains 14 residues.

V is TRBV6-1 and J is TRBJ2-6; weak D call: TRBD1 (6 bases). The V end lost 0 bases, the J end lost 0 bases, and 12 bases lay between the germline ends. The germline gives CDR1 MNHNS, CDR2 SASEGT. CDR3 size: 18 residues. This CDR3 reads CASSEAAGESSGANVLTF. The CDR3 coding sequence is TGTGCCAGCAGTGAAGCGGCAGGGGAGAGCTCTGGGGCCAACGTCCTGACTTTC.

The chain is built from TRBV2 and TRBJ2-2; D uncertain. Germline V gene data show CDR1 as SNHLY and CDR2 as FYNNEI. There are 11 residues in the CDR3. Trimming took off 8 bases at V and 6 bases at J, with 7 bases between the two ends. The CDR3: CASGFAGELFF. In DNA, the CDR3 is TGTGCCAGCGGGTTTGCCGGGGAGCTGTTTTTT.

This clonotype occurred many times. The junction shows a germline mismatch at one end, possibly a read error. The CDR3 DNA reads TGCGCCAGCAGCTTTCCTGGGGAAGAGACCCAGTACTTC. Translating it yields CASSFPGEETQYF. This chain uses TRBV11-2 with TRBJ2-5; D gene uncertain. This CDR3 region has 13 residues. CDR1 is SGHAT, CDR2 FQNNGV, per germline.

The sample holds a few counts of this clonotype. This sequence joins TRBV19 and TRBJ2-7; the match to TRBD1 covers 9 bases. The ends lost 6 bases at V and 3 bases at J; junction bases unmatched: 12. The CDR3 extends over 16 amino acids. CDR1 is LNHDA and CDR2 is SQIVND in the germline V gene (reference sequence). The CDR3 DNA reads TGTGCCAGTAGAACCTCGGGACAGGGAAGGGTCTACGAGCAGTACTTC. Its translation: CASRTSGQGRVYEQYF.

This clonotype was picked up a small number of times. The rearrangement uses TRBV4-3 and TRBJ2-7; 7 positions match TRBD2. CDR3 length equals 16 residues. The V segment lost 1 base and the J segment 3 bases; nucleotides outside the gene matches: 9. Germline V gene data show CDR1 as LGHNA and CDR2 as YSLEER. CDR3 in amino acids: CASSQVRTRFNYEQYF. The CDR3, as DNA: TGCGCCAGCAGCCAAGTGAGGACTAGGTTTAACTACGAGCAGTACTTC.

Only a few counts were recorded for this clonotype. The chain joins TRBV29-1 to TRBJ1-2; 7 bases fit TRBD1. The V gene end was trimmed by 6 bases and the J gene end by 0 bases; junction bases not matched to a gene: 4. In germline, CDR1 is SQVTM, CDR2 ANQGSEA. The CDR3 sequence is 13 residues long. The CDR3 DNA reads TGCAGCGTGGACAGGTTAACTAACTATGGCTACACCTTC. It codes for CSVDRLTNYGYTF.

This clonotype was recorded a few times. The gene calls are TRBV11-3 and TRBJ2-2, with 7 bases matching TRBD1. The CDR3 totals 18 residues. After removal of 2 bases from V and 3 bases from J, the junction contained 12 bases not matched to a gene. Germline V lookup: CDR1 SGHNT, CDR2 YENEEA. The CDR3 here is CASSLYFRQGQDTGELFF. For the CDR3, the DNA is TGTGCCAGCAGCTTATATTTCCGACAGGGACAAGACACCGGGGAGCTGTTTTTT.

This clonotype was observed a few times. The CDR3 sequence is CASSYLDRAYEQYF. The CDR3 DNA reads TGTGCCAGCAGTTACCTGGACCGGGCCTACGAGCAGTACTTC. This rearrangement joins TRBV6-5 to TRBJ2-7; D gene uncertain. The CDR3 has 14 amino acids. Germline V gene lookup returns CDR1 MNHEY and CDR2 SVGAGI. V lost 2 bases and J 2 bases, leaving 10 bases between the germline ends.

This clonotype has just a few counts. This chain joins TRBV2 and TRBJ2-1; no reliable D call. The CDR3 consists of 13 residues. Germline V gene sequence: CDR1 SNHLY, CDR2 FYNNEI. Trimming shortened V by 1 base and J by 0 bases, and 1 base separated the two germline ends. CDR3 amino acids: CASSEGSYNEQFF. In nucleotides, the CDR3 is TGTGCCAGCAGTGAAGGCTCCTACAATGAGCAGTTCTTC.

The table lists this clonotype with a few counts. V is TRBV3-1 and J is TRBJ2-1, with 7 bases lining up with TRBD1. Germline loops: CDR1 LGHDT, CDR2 YNNKEL (reference sequence). Trimming cost V 4 bases and J 4 bases; bases outside gene matches: 4. This CDR3 contains 14 residues. The CDR3 DNA reads TGTGCCAGCAGCCCTTTGGGACAGTACAATGAGCAGTTCTTC. Protein product: CASSPLGQYNEQFF.

This clonotype has ten or more counts. The chain recombines TRBV12-3 or TRBV12-4 with TRBJ2-5; tentatively, D is TRBD1 (5 bases). This CDR3 is built from 13 residues. V was trimmed by 5 bases and J by 5 bases, leaving 12 bases between them. CDR3 residues: CASSLRGRETQYF. The CDR3 nucleotides read TGTGCCAGCAGTCTTAGGGGCCGGGAGACCCAGTACTTC.

At least ten counts were recorded for this clonotype. The chain carries TRBV7-2 and TRBJ2-1, with D possibly being TRBD1 (5 bases). V shed 2 bases and J shed 11 bases, with 10 bases lying between them. This CDR3 has 12 amino acids. The germline gives CDR1 SGHTA, CDR2 FQGNSA. For the CDR3, the DNA is TGTGCCAGCAGCTTATCCAGGGTGAAGCAGTTCTTC. Its protein product is CASSLSRVKQFF. Combining the CDR3 with reference TRBV7-2 and TRBJ2-1 gives the whole variable domain GAGVSQSPSNKVTEKGKDVELRCDPISGHTALYWYRQSLGQGLEFLIYFQGNSAPDKSGLPSDRFSAERTGGSVSTLTIQRTQQEDSAVYLCASSLSRVKQFFGPGTRLTVL.

This clonotype was found a few times. The rearrangement joins TRBV5-5 to TRBJ2-3, with D perhaps TRBD1 or TRBD2 (5 bases each). V was trimmed by 4 bases and J by 2 bases, leaving 17 bases between them. The CDR3 length is 16 residues. The germline CDR1 and CDR2 sequences are SGHKS and YYEKEE (reference sequence). The CDR3: CASSTPGPSHTDTQYF. The CDR3 DNA sequence: TGTGCCAGCAGCACACCGGGGCCAAGTCACACAGATACGCAGTATTTT.

This clonotype was counted once. The genes are TRBV6-5 and TRBJ2-7; tentative D call: TRBD1 (5 bases). V lost 6 bases and J 4 bases, leaving 16 bases between the germline ends. The CDR3 runs to 14 residues. Germline CDR1 reads MNHEY; CDR2 reads SVGAGI. CDR3 protein: CASSRTDREYEQYF. CDR3 bases: TGTGCCAGCAGCCGAACCGACAGAGAGTACGAGCAGTACTTC.

The chain links TRBV12-3 or TRBV12-4 to TRBJ2-1, with D hard to call. With 6 bases removed from V and 5 bases from J, the gap between germline ends came to 11 bases. The CDR3 runs 13 residues. The CDR3 spells CASRPAGHNEQFF. CDR3 in DNA: TGTGCCAGCAGGCCCGCTGGGCACAATGAGCAGTTCTTC.

V and J are TRBV6-5 and TRBJ1-1; possibly TRBD1 for D (5 bases). Germline V gene data show CDR1 as MNHEY and CDR2 as SVGAGI. V gave up 2 bases and J gave up 3 bases, with 19 bases separating them. The CDR3 spans 17 residues. CDR3 residues: CASSYGAYGGGDTEAFF. The CDR3, as DNA: TGTGCCAGCAGTTACGGGGCCTACGGTGGTGGGGACACTGAAGCTTTCTTT.

This clonotype has at least ten counts. The chain recombines TRBV5-5 with TRBJ2-3, with TRBD2 matching 9 bases. Losses at the gene ends were 0 bases for V and 4 bases for J; bases not matched to a gene: 3. CDR1 and CDR2 from the germline V gene are SGHKS and YYEKEE (reference sequence). This CDR3 comprises 15 residues. DNA of the CDR3: TGTGCCAGCAGCTTGGTTAGCGGGGGAGCAGATACGCAGTATTTT. This sequence encodes CASSLVSGGADTQYF. Using reference TRBV5-5 and TRBJ2-3 for the parts outside the CDR3, the full variable domain is DAGVTQSPTHLIKTRGQQVTLRCSPISGHKSVSWYQQVLGQGPQFIFQYYEKEERGRGNFPDRFSARQFPNYSSELNVNALLLGDSALYLCASSLVSGGADTQYFGPGTRLTVL.

The genes are TRBV29-1 and TRBJ2-2; D uncertain. The CDR3 totals 13 residues. V gave up 4 bases and J gave up 5 bases, with 11 bases separating them. Germline V gives CDR1 SQVTM, CDR2 ANQGSEA. CDR3 loop: CSVGPFGTGELFF. DNA of the CDR3: TGCAGCGTTGGGCCGTTTGGTACCGGGGAGCTGTTTTTT.

The V and J genes are TRBV4-1 and TRBJ2-1; 7 nucleotides line up with TRBD2. The CDR3 has 16 amino acids. V trimming: 2 bases; J trimming: 0 bases; junction bases outside the gene matches: 4. CDR1 is MGHRA, CDR2 YSYEKL, per germline. DNA for the CDR3: TGCGCCAGCAGCCAACCGGGGAGGGACTCCTACAATGAGCAGTTCTTC. Its translation: CASSQPGRDSYNEQFF.

This clonotype showed up many times. The V gene is TRBV7-2, the J gene TRBJ2-3; no reliable D call. The CDR3 extends over 14 amino acids. V lost 1 base to trimming and J lost 3 bases, with 8 bases between them. Per the germline V gene, CDR1 is SGHTA and CDR2 is FQGNSA. The CDR3 protein is CASSLVVGTDTQYF. CDR3 in DNA: TGTGCCAGCAGCTTAGTGGTGGGGACAGATACGCAGTATTTT. The complete variable domain, with remaining parts taken from reference TRBV7-2 and TRBJ2-3, reads GAGVSQSPSNKVTEKGKDVELRCDPISGHTALYWYRQSLGQGLEFLIYFQGNSAPDKSGLPSDRFSAERTGGSVSTLTIQRTQQEDSAVYLCASSLVVGTDTQYFGPGTRLTVL.

The CDR3 bases are TGTGCCAGCAGTTCGGAGCTACAGGGACGGTATGGCTACACCTTC. This sequence encodes CASSSELQGRYGYTF. The V gene is TRBV28, the J gene TRBJ1-2; TRBD1 might be the D (6 bases). Germline V gene lookup returns CDR1 MDHEN and CDR2 SYDVKM. V gave up 4 bases and J gave up 5 bases, with 17 bases separating them. This CDR3 spans 15 amino acids.

This clonotype was counted only a few times. V gene TRBV12-5 combines with J gene TRBJ2-3; 10 positions agree with TRBD2. J gave up 0 bases and V 2 bases, and 11 bases lay outside the gene matches. This CDR3 contains 19 residues. From germline, CDR1 is LGHNT and CDR2 FRNRAP. CDR3 DNA: TGTGCTAGTGGTTTGTTCGGGACTAGCGCAAACTCTAGCACAGATACGCAGTATTTT. This codes for CASGLFGTSANSSTDTQYF.

The V gene is TRBV5-1, the J gene TRBJ1-1; D might be TRBD1 (5 bases). This CDR3 is built from 12 residues. V lost 6 bases and J 4 bases, leaving 10 bases between the germline ends. Germline V gene lookup returns CDR1 SGHRS and CDR2 YFSETQ. In DNA, the CDR3 is TGCGCCAGCATGGGGGAGGCCACTGAAGCTTTCTTT. Its protein product is CASMGEATEAFF.

The chain joins TRBV4-1 to TRBJ2-2; 10 nucleotides line up with TRBD1. CDR1 and CDR2 (germline): MGHRA, YSYEKL. This CDR3 spans 16 amino acids. Unmatched junction bases numbered 6, after V lost 3 bases and J lost 5 bases. The CDR3 region is CASSQRGTGETGELFF. The CDR3 bases are TGCGCCAGCAGCCAGAGGGGGACAGGGGAGACCGGGGAGCTGTTTTTT.

CDR3 sequence (DNA): TGTGCCAGCAGGGGACAGGGGACAGGGAATGAGCAGTTCTTC. This encodes CASRGQGTGNEQFF. The chain links TRBV6-1 to TRBJ2-1, with TRBD1 identical over 10 bases. The germline gives CDR1 MNHNS, CDR2 SASEGT. After removal of 6 bases from V and 7 bases from J, the junction contained 6 bases not matched to a gene. The CDR3 covers 14 residues.

The chain is built from TRBV2 and TRBJ2-2; no definite D call. The CDR3 has 11 amino acids. The germline V gene has CDR1 SNHLY and CDR2 FYNNEI. V lost 5 bases and J 8 bases, leaving 6 bases between the germline ends. CDR3 sequence (DNA): TGTGCCAGCAGTTACGAGGGGGAGCTGTTTTTT. It encodes CASSYEGELFF.